The TCR beta chain under discussion was sequenced for a study of shared clonotypes between healthy human individuals. Sorted-subset replicate PCRs used around 220 ng DNA, approximately 33,000 T cell genomes. Method: immunoSEQ multiplex PCR; TCRdb's copy keeps in-frame clones and lacks some. The table has roughly 2.5 million clones, over 85% seen once. All the donors were Caucasian adults who lived in Nashville, Tennessee. There are 12 residues in the CDR3. V was shortened by 11 bases and J by 11 bases, with 21 bases between the two germline ends. Germline CDR1 is MDHEN and CDR2 is SYDVKM. Sequencing used naive CD4+ T cells sorted from blood. As to subset: CD45RA+ positively selected. The chain uses TRBV28 and TRBJ1-2; D perhaps matches TRBD1 (5 bases). The TCR was taken from a man aged 18-30 years in good health. In DNA, the CDR3 is TGTGCCGTCCGGACGCAGGGTGTTGAGTACACCTTC. Its protein product is CAVRTQGVEYTF.